These T cell receptor beta chains were read from a single sample in a study of shared clonotypes between healthy human individuals. Libraries were prepared by immunoSEQ multiplex PCR; TCRdb keeps only in-frame clonotypes and omits some of them. The sample has some 2.4 million clones, 93% seen once. The sample taken for sequencing was naive CD4+ T cells from PBMCs. The receptor source for this set is a man between 18 and 35 years old in good health. Some clones in this sample may be carry-over from other donors' samples. The CDR3 runs from the conserved cysteine through the conserved F or W. Each record gives: clone size, J gene, V gene, D gene, CDR3 DNA, CDR3 protein. A D gene is named only where the DNA matches it firmly. Not all rows give a size; the values are once, few, many and, for expanded clones, a class.

. TRBJ2-5 TRBV5-1 . TGCGCCAGCAGCTTGGGGGGAAGGGCAGGGCAAGAGACCCAGTACTTC CASSLGGRAGQETQYF
. TRBJ2-1 TRBV6-5 . TGTGCCAGCAGTTACTCCAGTTGGCCCTACAATGAGCAGTTCTTC CASSYSSWPYNEQFF
. TRBJ2-5 TRBV7-8 TRBD2 TGTGCCAGCAGCTTAGAAGTCCCCGGACTAGCGGGAGGAACCGCGTGGGAGACCCAGTACTTC CASSLEVPGLAGGTAWETQYF
once TRBJ1-2 TRBV6-5 TRBD1 TGTGCCAGCAGTACCTTAGGGACAGGAAACTATGGCTACACCTTC CASSTLGTGNYGYTF
once TRBJ1-3 TRBV2 . TGTGCCAGCAGGGACCTTGGAAACACCATATATTTT CASRDLGNTIYF
. TRBJ1-2 TRBV28 . TGTGCCAGCAGTTTGGGTCAGGGTGGCGGCTACACCTTC CASSLGQGGGYTF
. TRBJ2-7 TRBV19 . TGTGCCAGTAGTATAGTAGCAGGGCCGACTTACGAGCAGTACTTC CASSIVAGPTYEQYF
once TRBJ1-2 TRBV18 . TGTGCCAGCTCACCACCCACCGTGGGAGGCTACACCTTC CASSPPTVGGYTF
. TRBJ2-2 TRBV27 TRBD2 TGTGCCAGCAGTCCCCCCAGGACTAGCGGGAGGGCCGTAAACACCGGGGAGCTGTTTTTT CASSPPRTSGRAVNTGELFF
. TRBJ1-1 TRBV11-2 . TGTGCCAGCAGCTTAGTCAAGGGAGTCACTGAAGCTTTCTTT CASSLVKGVTEAFF
. TRBJ2-1 TRBV5-1 TRBD2 TGCGCCAGCAGCCAACCTACTAGCGGGAGTTTTGGCTATGAGCAGTTCTTC CASSQPTSGSFGYEQFF
. TRBJ2-7 TRBV28 TRBD2 TGTGCCAGCAGCACGACGCCTCAGCGGGATCGGAGTTACGAGCAGTACTTC CASSTTPQRDRSYEQYF
. TRBJ2-1 TRBV27 . TGTGCCAGCACCTATTGGGGGGAGCAGTTCTTC CASTYWGEQFF
. TRBJ1-1 TRBV7-9 . TGTGCCAGCAGCTTAGTCGCGGAGGGGACTGAAGCTTTCTTT CASSLVAEGTEAFF
. TRBJ2-6 TRBV7-9 . TGTGCCAGCAGCTTACGCCCCTCTGGGGCCAACGTCCTGACTTTC CASSLRPSGANVLTF
. TRBJ2-7 TRBV11-1 . TGTGCCAGCAGCCCGAATAGGAACGAGCAGTACTTC CASSPNRNEQYF
. TRBJ1-6 TRBV28 . TGTGCCAGCAGTTGGGCAGGGTTTAATAATTCACCCCTCCACTTT CASSWAGFNNSPLHF
few TRBJ1-4 TRBV5-1 . TGCGCCAGCAGCTCTCAAAATCCGGGGGCGGGAGAAAAACTGTTTTTT CASSSQNPGAGEKLFF
. TRBJ2-7 TRBV7-2 . TGTGCCAGCAGCATCGGACCCGAACGCTACGAGCGGTACTTC CASSIGPERYERYF
. TRBJ2-1 TRBV7-9 TRBD1 TGTGCCAGCAGCTTAAAGCAGACAGGGGGGTACAATGAGCAGTTCTTC CASSLKQTGGYNEQFF
. TRBJ2-1 TRBV7-2 TRBD1 TGTGCCAGCAGCACCCTGGGACAGGGCTACAATGAGCAGTTCTTC CASSTLGQGYNEQFF
. TRBJ2-6 TRBV11-2 . TGTGCCAGCAGTTTAGCCTCTGGGGCCAACGTCCTGACTTTC CASSLASGANVLTF
. TRBJ2-1 TRBV28 . TGTGCCAGCAGTTTGGGCAGGGCGAGCTCCTACAATGAGCAGTTCTTC CASSLGRASSYNEQFF
. TRBJ1-1 TRBV5-6 . TGTGCCAGCAGCTTGGCCTGGGGGTCCCCGGGACCCGAAGCTTTCTTT CASSLAWGSPGPEAFF
. TRBJ2-3 TRBV6-6 . TGTGCCAGCAGGGAGCGGGCCAGCACAGATACGCAGTATTTT CASRERASTDTQYF
once TRBJ2-3 TRBV7-3 TRBD1 TGTGCCAGCAGCTTGGACAGGGCTAGCACAGATACGCAGTATTTT CASSLDRASTDTQYF
once TRBJ1-2 TRBV6-5 . TGTGCCAGCAGTCCCTACGGCGAACGGGGTGGCTACACCTTC CASSPYGERGGYTF
. TRBJ2-7 TRBV4-1 . TGCGCCAGCAGCCATCGGGACGTCAACGAGCAGTACTTC CASSHRDVNEQYF
once TRBJ2-7 TRBV7-2 TRBD1 TGTGCCAGCAGCTTAGATTTTGGGACAGCAACCTACGAGCAGTACTTC CASSLDFGTATYEQYF